The subject of this entry is one T cell receptor (beta chain). The antigen remains unidentified. PCR employed 60 Vbeta and 13 Jbeta primers. Profiled with immunoSEQ multiplex PCR; TCRdb holds only in-frame clones, not every one. The table lists over 150,000 clones, 77% of them singletons. The data belong to a study of cytomegalovirus exposure and HLA in healthy donors. General study points: There were some V segments, including TRBV6-2 and TRBV6-3, excluded as indistinguishable. DRB1 had the most TCR associations and HLA-C the fewest, a later analysis found, with rates varying by HLA locus.

Trimming took off 1 base at V and 5 bases at J, with 11 bases between the two ends. The germline CDR1 and CDR2 sequences are MGHRA and YSYEKL. This CDR3 is built from 14 residues. Sequencing was done on a sample of PBMCs. This chain links TRBV4-1 with TRBJ1-1; D possibly corresponds to TRBD1 (6 bases). The origin of this receptor is a woman aged 55-70 years in good health and CMV-seropositive. CDR3 sequence reads: CASSQVGARTEAFF. The CDR3 DNA sequence: TGCGCCAGCAGCCAAGTGGGGGCGAGGACTGAAGCTTTCTTT.